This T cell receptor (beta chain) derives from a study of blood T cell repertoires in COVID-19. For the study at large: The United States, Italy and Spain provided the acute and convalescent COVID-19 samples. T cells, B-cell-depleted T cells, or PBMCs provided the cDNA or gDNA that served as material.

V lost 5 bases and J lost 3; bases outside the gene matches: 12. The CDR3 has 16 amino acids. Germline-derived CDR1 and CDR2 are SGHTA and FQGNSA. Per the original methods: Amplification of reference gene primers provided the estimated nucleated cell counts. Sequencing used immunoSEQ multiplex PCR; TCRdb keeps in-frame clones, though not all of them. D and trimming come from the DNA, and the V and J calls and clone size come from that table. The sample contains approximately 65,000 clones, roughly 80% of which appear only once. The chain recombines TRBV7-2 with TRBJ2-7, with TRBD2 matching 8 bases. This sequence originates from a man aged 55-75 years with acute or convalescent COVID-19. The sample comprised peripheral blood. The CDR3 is CASSLEGGLGGYEQYF. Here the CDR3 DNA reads TGTGCCAGCAGCCTCGAGGGGGGACTAGGAGGCTACGAGCAGTACTTC.